This T cell receptor beta chain was captured in a study of read filtering for tumor transcriptome and immune sequencing. From about 400 ng of RNA, a library with molecular barcoded alpha/delta and beta/gamma adaptors was made. Via MiXCR, TCRdb re-called the reads, giving one row per CDR3 protein. The table lists tens of thousands of distinct CDR3 sequences, around 13% of them singletons. Many counts were recorded for this clonotype. The TCR sequence derives from a donor aged 40 or older with multiple myeloma. The sample consisted of a population of CD138-negative cells sorted from bone marrow.

This CDR3 reads CSARGTGHPYSNQPQHF. CDR3 sequence (DNA): TGCAGTGCCAGGGGGACAGGGCACCCGTATAGCAATCAGCCCCAGCATTTT. The chain joins TRBV20-1 to TRBJ1-5; TRBD1 matches 9 bases. This CDR3 is 17 amino acids long. Losses at the gene ends were 6 bases for V and 0 bases for J; bases not matched to a gene: 12. CDR1 and CDR2 (germline): DFQATT, SNEGSKA (reference sequence).